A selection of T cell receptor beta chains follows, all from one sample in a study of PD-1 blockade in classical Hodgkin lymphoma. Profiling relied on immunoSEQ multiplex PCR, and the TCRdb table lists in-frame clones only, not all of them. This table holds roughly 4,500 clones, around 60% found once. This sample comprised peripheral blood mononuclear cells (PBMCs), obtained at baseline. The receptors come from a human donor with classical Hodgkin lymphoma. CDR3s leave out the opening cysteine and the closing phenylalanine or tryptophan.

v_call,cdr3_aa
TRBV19,ASSIGEGNEQF
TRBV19,ASSATSGQYNEQF
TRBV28,ASSPRGQIEAF
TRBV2,ASSSIAPEQY
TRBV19,ASSTTSGSFDEQF
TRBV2,ASSYRQGSYNEQF
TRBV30,AWSVGLRETQY
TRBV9,ASSEGRRQGSQETQY
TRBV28,ASSHRGRSSYEQY
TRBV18,ASSPQGGNQPQH
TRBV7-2,ASSLRPGPRDGGYT
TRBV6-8,ASSYPGGGWVTEAF
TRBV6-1,ASNALRDITEGYT
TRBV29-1,SVSLISGGRYNEQF
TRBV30,AWQKGVYGYT
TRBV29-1,SSLVGGRNNEQF
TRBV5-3,ASSWSDNSPLH
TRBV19,ASSIDQGTGRNEKLF
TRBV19,ASSTWTSSYEQY
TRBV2,VGRGIGYGYT
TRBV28,ASSPYGTGNTEAF